The entry below gives a single T cell receptor beta chain sequence along with its context. 13 Jbeta primers and 60 Vbeta primers were used for the PCR. Only in-frame clones appear in the TCRdb table, and some are missing; sequencing was by immunoSEQ multiplex PCR. The sample holds 100,000 to 120,000 clones; 86% are singletons and the top ten take approximately 2%. This sample is part of a study of cytomegalovirus exposure and HLA in healthy donors. Sequencing input: PBMCs. The TCR comes from a man between 40 and 49 years old in good health and CMV-seronegative.

CDR3: CASSLLQGASGTEAFF. The DNA for the CDR3 is TGTGCCAGCAGTCTTCTACAGGGGGCGAGCGGCACTGAAGCTTTCTTT. The V and J genes are TRBV28 and TRBJ1-1; 9 bases align to TRBD1. The junction had 11 bases not matched to a gene; V was cut back by 5 bases and J by 4 bases. The germline gives CDR1 MDHEN, CDR2 SYDVKM. This CDR3 has 16 amino acids.